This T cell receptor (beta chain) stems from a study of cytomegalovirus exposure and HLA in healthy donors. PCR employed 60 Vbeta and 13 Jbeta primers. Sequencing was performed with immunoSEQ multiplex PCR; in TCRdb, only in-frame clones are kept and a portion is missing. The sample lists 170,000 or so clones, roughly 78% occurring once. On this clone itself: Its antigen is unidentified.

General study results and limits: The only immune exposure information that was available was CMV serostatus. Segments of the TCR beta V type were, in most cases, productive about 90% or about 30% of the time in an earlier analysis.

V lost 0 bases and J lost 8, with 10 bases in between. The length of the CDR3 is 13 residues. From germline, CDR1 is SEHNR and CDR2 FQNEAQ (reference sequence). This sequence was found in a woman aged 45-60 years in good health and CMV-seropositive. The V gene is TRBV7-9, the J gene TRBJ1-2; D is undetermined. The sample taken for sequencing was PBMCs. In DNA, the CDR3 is TGTGCCAGCAGCTTAGCGGACGCTAGCGGCTACACCTTC. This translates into CASSLADASGYTF.